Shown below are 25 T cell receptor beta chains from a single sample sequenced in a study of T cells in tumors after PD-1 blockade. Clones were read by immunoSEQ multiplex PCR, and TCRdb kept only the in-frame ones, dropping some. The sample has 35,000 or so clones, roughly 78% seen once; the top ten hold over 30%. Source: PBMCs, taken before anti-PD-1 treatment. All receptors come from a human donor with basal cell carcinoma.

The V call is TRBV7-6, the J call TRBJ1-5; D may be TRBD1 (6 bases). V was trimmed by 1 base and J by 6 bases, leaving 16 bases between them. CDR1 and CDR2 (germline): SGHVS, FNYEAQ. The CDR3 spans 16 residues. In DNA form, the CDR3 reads TGTGCCAGCAGCTTAGGGGGAGGGGGAAGCGGTCAGCCCCAGCATTTT. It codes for CASSLGGGGSGQPQHF.

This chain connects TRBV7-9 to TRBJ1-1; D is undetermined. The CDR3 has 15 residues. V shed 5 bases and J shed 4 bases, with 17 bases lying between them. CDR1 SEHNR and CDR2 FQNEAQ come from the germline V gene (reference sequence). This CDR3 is CASSPPTSRGTEAFF. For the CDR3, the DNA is TGTGCCAGCAGCCCACCGACCTCCCGGGGCACTGAAGCTTTCTTT. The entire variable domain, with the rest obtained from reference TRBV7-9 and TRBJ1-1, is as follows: DTGVSQNPRHKITKRGQNVTFRCDPISEHNRLYWYRQTLGQGPEFLTYFQNEAQLEKSRLLSDRFSAERPKGSFSTLEIQRTEQGDSAMYLCASSPPTSRGTEAFFGQGTRLTVV.

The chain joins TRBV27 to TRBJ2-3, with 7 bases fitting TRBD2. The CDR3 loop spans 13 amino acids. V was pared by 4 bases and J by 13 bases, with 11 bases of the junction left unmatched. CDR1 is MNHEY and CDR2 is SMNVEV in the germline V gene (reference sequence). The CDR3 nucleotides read TGTGCCAGCAGTTCTCCAGGACCCCGGGGGGAGTATTTT. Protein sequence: CASSSPGPRGEYF.

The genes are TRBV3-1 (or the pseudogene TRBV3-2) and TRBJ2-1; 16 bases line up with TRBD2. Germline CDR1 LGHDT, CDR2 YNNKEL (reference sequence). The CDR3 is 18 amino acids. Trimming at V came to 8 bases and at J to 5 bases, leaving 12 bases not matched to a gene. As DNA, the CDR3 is TGTGCCAGCGGGCCGGGACTAGCGGGAGGGGGACGCAACAATGAGCAGTTCTTC. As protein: CASGPGLAGGGRNNEQFF.

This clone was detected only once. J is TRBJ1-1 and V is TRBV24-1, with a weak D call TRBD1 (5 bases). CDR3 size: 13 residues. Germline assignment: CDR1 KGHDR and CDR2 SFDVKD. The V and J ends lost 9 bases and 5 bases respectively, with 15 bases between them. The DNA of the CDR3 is TGTGCCACCTCTGGGGGGGGAGGTACTGAAGCTTTCTTT. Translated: CATSGGGGTEAFF.

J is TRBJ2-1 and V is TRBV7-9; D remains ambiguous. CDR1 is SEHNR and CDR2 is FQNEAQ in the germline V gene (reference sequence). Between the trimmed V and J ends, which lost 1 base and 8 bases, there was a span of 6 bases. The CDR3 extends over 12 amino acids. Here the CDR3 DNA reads TGTGCCAGCAGCTTAGACGCTTATGAGCAGTTCTTC. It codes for CASSLDAYEQFF.

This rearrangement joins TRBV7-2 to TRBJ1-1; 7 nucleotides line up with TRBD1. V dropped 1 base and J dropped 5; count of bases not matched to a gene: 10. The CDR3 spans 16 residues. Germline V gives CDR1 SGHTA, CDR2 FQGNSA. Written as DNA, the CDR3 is TGTGCCAGCAGCTTAGATGGGGGCAGGGGGTGGACTGAAGCTTTCTTT. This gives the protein CASSLDGGRGWTEAFF.

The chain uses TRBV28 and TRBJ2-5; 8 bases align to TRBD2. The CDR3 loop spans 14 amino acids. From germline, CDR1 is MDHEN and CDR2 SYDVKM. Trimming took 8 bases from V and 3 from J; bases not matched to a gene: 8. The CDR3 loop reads CASHSAGVKETQYF. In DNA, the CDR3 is TGTGCCAGCCACTCAGCGGGAGTGAAAGAGACCCAGTACTTC.

In DNA form, the CDR3 reads TGTGCCAGCAGCTTAGGACTTGAAAACATTCAGTACTTC. Its protein is CASSLGLENIQYF. The chain recombines TRBV7-2 with TRBJ2-4; the D is unclear. Germline CDR1 reads SGHTA; CDR2 reads FQGNSA. The CDR3 is 13 residues long. V lost 1 base, J lost 5 bases, and 6 bases lay in between. The whole variable domain, filled in from reference TRBV7-2 and TRBJ2-4, reads GAGVSQSPSNKVTEKGKDVELRCDPISGHTALYWYRQSLGQGLEFLIYFQGNSAPDKSGLPSDRFSAERTGGSVSTLTIQRTQQEDSAVYLCASSLGLENIQYFGAGTRLSVL.

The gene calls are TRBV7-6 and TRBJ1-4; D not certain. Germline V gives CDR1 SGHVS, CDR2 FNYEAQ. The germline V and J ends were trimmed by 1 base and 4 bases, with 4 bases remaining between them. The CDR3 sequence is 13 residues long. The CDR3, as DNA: TGTGCCAGCAGCTTAGTCCATAATGAAAAACTGTTTTTT. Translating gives CASSLVHNEKLFF.

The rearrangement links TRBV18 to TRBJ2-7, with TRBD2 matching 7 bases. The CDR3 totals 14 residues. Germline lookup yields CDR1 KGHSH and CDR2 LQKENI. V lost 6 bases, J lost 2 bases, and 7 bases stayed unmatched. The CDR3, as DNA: TGTGCCAGCTCGCTTGGGGGGGGAACCTACGAGCAGTACTTC. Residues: CASSLGGGTYEQYF.

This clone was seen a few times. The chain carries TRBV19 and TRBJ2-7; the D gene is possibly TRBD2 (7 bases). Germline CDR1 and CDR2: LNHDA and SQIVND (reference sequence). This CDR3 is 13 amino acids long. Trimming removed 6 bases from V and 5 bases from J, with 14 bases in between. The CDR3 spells CASSRGLADEQYF. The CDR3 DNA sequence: TGTGCCAGTAGCAGGGGTCTAGCGGACGAGCAGTACTTC.

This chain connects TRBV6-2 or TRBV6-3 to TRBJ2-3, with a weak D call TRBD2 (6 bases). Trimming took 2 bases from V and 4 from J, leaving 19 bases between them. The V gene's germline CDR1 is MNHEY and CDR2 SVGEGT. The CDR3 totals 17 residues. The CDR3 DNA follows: TGTGCCAGCAGTTACCGGTGGATCGGGGGTAACGCAGATACGCAGTATTTT. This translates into CASSYRWIGGNADTQYF.

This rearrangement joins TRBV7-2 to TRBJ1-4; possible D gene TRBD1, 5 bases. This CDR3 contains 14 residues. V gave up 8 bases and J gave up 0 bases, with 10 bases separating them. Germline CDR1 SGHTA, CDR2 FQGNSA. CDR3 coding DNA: TGTGCCAGCTCCTGGGACTCAACTAATGAAAAACTGTTTTTT. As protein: CASSWDSTNEKLFF.

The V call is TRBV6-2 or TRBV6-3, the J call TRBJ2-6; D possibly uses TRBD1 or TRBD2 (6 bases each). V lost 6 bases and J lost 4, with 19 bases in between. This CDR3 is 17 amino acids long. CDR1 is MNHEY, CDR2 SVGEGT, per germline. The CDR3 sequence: CASSPTVGGTGANVLTF. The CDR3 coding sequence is TGTGCCAGCAGCCCTACGGTAGGGGGGACAGGGGCCAACGTCCTGACTTTC.

CDR3 bases: TGTGCCAGCAGTTCCAATATCCGGGCCGACCTCTATGGCTACACCTTC. This gives the protein CASSSNIRADLYGYTF. This chain connects TRBV28 to TRBJ1-2, with unresolved D. The V gene's germline CDR1 is MDHEN and CDR2 SYDVKM. V was trimmed by 4 bases and J by 4 bases, leaving 19 bases between them. The CDR3 is 16 amino acids.

The CDR3 coding sequence is TGTGCCAGCAGCGAGGGGAGGCAGACCTATGGCTACACCTTC. Its translation is CASSEGRQTYGYTF. The chain is built from TRBV9 and TRBJ1-2; a possible D gene is TRBD1 (5 bases). Trimming took off 3 bases at V and 4 bases at J, with 13 bases between the two ends. This CDR3 is 14 amino acids long. In germline, CDR1 is SGDLS, CDR2 YYNGEE.

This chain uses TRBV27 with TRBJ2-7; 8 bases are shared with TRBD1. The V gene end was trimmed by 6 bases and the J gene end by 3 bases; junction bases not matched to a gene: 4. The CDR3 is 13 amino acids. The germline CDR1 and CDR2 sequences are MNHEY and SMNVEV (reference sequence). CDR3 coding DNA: TGTGCCAGCAGGGATACAGGGGGCTACGAGCAGTACTTC. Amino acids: CASRDTGGYEQYF.

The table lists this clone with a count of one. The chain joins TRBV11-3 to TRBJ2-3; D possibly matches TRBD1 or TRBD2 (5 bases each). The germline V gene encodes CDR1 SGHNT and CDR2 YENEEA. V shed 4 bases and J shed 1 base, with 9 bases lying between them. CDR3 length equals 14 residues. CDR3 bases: TGTGCCAGCAGCTCATGGGACGGCACAGATACGCAGTATTTT. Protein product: CASSSWDGTDTQYF. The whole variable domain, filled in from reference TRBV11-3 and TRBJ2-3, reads EAGVVQSPRYKIIEKKQPVAFWCNPISGHNTLYWYLQNLGQGPELLIRYENEEAVDDSQLPKDRFSAERLKGVDSTLKIQPAELGDSAVYLCASSSWDGTDTQYFGPGTRLTVL.

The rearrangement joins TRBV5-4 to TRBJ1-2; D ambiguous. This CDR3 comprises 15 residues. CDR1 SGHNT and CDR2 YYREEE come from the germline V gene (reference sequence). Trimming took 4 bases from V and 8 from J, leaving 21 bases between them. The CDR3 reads CASSPGVAHGRGYTF. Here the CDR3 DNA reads TGTGCCAGCAGCCCTGGCGTAGCTCATGGGAGAGGCTACACCTTC.

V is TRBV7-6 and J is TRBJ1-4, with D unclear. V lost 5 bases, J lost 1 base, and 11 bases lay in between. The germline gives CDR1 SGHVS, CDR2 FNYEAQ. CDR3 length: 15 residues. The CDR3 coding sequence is TGTGCCAGCAGCCCGAGGAGTGTAACTAATGAAAAACTGTTTTTT. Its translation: CASSPRSVTNEKLFF.

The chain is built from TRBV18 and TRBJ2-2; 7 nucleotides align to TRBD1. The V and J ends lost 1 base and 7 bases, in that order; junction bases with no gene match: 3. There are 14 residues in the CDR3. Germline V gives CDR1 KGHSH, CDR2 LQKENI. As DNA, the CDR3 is TGTGCCAGCTCACCACTGACAGGGAGCGGGGAGCTGTTTTTT. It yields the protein CASSPLTGSGELFF.

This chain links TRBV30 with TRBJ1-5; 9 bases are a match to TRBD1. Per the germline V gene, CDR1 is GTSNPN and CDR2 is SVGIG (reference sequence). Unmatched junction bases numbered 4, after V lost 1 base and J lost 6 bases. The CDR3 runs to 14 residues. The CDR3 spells CAWSGTGVVQPQHF. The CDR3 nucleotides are TGTGCCTGGAGTGGGACAGGGGTTGTTCAGCCCCAGCATTTT.

For the CDR3, the DNA is TGTGCCAGCAGGTCAGGTGGGAGGATCAAAAACATTCAGTACTTC. Translating gives CASRSGGRIKNIQYF. The rearrangement uses TRBV6-5 and TRBJ2-4, with D maybe TRBD2 (6 bases). The germline V and J ends were trimmed by 6 bases and 3 bases, with 15 bases remaining between them. From germline, CDR1 is MNHEY and CDR2 SVGAGI. This CDR3 spans 15 amino acids.

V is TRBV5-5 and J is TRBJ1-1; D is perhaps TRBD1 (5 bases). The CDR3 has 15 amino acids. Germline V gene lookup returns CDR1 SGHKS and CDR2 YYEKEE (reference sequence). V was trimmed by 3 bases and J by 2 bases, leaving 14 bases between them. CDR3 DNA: TGTGCCAGCAGCTGGGGGTCGGGCAGCAACACTGAAGCTTTCTTT. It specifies CASSWGSGSNTEAFF.